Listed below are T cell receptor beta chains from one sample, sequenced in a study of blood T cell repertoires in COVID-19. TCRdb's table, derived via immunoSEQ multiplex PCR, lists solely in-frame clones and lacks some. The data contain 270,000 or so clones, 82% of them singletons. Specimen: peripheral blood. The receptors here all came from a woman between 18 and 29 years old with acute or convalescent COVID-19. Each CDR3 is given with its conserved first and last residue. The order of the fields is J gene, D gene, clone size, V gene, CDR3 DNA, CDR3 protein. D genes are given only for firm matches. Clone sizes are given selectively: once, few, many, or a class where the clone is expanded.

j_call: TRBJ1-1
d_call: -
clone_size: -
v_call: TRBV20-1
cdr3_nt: TGCAGTGCTTTGGGCTACACTGAAGCTTTCTTT
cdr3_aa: CSALGYTEAFF

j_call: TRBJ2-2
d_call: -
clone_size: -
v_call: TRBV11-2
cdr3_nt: TGTGCCAGCAGCTTACTTTCCGTAGCCAGTACCAACACCGGGGAGCTGTTTTTT
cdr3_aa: CASSLLSVASTNTGELFF

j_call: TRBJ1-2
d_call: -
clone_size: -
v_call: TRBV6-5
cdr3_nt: TGTGCCAGCACCTCGACAGGTCATGGCTACACCTTC
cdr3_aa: CASTSTGHGYTF

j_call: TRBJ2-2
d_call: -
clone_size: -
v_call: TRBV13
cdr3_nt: TGTGCCAGCAGCTCAGGGGAGGGGACCGGGGAGCTGTTTTTT
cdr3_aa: CASSSGEGTGELFF

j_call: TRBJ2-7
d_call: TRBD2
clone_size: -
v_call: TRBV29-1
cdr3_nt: TGCAGCGTTGGTCTCCTAGCGGCCTCCTACGAGCAGTACTTC
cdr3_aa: CSVGLLAASYEQYF

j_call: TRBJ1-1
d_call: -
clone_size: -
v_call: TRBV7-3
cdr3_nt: TGTGCCAGCAGCCAGGGACACTCGAACACTGAAGCTTTCTTT
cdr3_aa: CASSQGHSNTEAFF

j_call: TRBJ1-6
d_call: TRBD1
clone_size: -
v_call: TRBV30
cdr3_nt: TGTGCCTGGACCCTTGGGACAGGGAAGAATTCACCCCTCCACTTT
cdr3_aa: CAWTLGTGKNSPLHF

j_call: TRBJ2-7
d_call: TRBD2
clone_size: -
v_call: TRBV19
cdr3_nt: TGTGCCAGTAGTATCGCGGGGACTAGCGGGACACGCTCCTACGAGCAGTACTTC
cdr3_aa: CASSIAGTSGTRSYEQYF

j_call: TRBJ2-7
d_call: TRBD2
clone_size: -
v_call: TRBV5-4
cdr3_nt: TGTGCCAGCAGCCCTGGACTAGCGGGAGCCGAGCAGTACTTC
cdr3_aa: CASSPGLAGAEQYF

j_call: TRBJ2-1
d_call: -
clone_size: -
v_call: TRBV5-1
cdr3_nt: TGCGTCAGCAGCTTGGCTAACCGACTAGACAGCTCCTACAATGAGCAGTTCTTC
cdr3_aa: CVSSLANRLDSSYNEQFF

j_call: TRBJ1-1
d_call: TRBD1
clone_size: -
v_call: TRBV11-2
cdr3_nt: TGTGCCAGCAGCATAAGTCAGGGGGTCCGGAACACTGAAGCTTTCTTT
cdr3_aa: CASSISQGVRNTEAFF

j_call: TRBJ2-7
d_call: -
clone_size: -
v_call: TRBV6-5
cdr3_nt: TGTGCCAGCAGTTACCCGGGGAGGGAGCAGTACTTC
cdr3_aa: CASSYPGREQYF

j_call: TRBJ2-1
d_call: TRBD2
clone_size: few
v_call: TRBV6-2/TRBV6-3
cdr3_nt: TGTGCCAGCAGTTCTCCACCGGGACTAGCGGGAGGGTGGAATGAGCAGTTCTTC
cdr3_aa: CASSSPPGLAGGWNEQFF

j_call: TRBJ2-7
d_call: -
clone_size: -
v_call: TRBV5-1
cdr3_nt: TGCGCCAGCACCCCCGATAGCTCCTACGAGCAGTACTTC
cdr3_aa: CASTPDSSYEQYF

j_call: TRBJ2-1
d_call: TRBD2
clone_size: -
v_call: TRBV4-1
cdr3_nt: TGCGCCAGCAGCCAAGATTCGACTAGCGGGACATACAATGAGCAGTTCTTC
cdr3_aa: CASSQDSTSGTYNEQFF

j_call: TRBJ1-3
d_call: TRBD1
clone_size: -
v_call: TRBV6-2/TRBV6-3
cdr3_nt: TGTGCCAGCAGTGGAACCACAGGGGTACGAGGAAACACCATATATTTT
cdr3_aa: CASSGTTGVRGNTIYF

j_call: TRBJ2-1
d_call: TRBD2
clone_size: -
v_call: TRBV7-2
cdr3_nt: TGTGCCAGCAGCCCAGAGACTAGCGGGGACAATGAGCAGTTCTTC
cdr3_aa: CASSPETSGDNEQFF

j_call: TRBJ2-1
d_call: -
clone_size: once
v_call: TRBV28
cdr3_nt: TGTGCCAGCAGTTTGGGCTTAGGGGGCTACAATGAGCAGTTCTTC
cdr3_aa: CASSLGLGGYNEQFF

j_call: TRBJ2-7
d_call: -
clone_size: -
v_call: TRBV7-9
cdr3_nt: TGTGCCAGCAGCTACAATCCCTACGAGCAGTACTTC
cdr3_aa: CASSYNPYEQYF

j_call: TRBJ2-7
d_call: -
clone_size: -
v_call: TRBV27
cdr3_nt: TGTGCCAGCAGTGACTACTTTTCAGACGAGCAGTACTTC
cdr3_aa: CASSDYFSDEQYF

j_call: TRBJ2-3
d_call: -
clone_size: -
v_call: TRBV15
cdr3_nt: TGTGCCACCAGCAGAGATATGGCAGGGAGGCGGAATACGCAGTATTTT
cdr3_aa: CATSRDMAGRRNTQYF

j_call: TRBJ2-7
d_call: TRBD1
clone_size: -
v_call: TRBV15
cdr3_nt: TGTGCCACCAGCCCGACCGACAGGGACATCACCTACGAGCAGTACTTC
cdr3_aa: CATSPTDRDITYEQYF

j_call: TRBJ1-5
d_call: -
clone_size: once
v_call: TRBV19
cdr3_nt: TGTGCCAGTAGTATAGGGACAGATAGTCCCCAGCATTTT
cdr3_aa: CASSIGTDSPQHF

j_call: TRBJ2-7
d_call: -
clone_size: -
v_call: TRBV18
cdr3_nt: TGTGCCAGCTCACCACGGGCAGGCTCCTACGAGCAGTACTTC
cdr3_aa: CASSPRAGSYEQYF

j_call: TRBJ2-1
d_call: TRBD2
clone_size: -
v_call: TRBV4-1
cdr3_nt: TGCGCCAGCAGCCAAGATTCGGGAGGCGAGCAGTTCTTC
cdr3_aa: CASSQDSGGEQFF

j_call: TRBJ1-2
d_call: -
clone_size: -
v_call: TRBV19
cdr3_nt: TGTGCCAGTAGGGGACACTTCTATGGCTACACCTTC
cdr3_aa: CASRGHFYGYTF

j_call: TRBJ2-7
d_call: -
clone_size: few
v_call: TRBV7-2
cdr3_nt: TGTGCCAGCAGTCCCAGCGGTCTTCGGTCCTACGAGCAGTACTTC
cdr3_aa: CASSPSGLRSYEQYF

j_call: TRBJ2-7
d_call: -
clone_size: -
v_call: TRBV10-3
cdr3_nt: TGTGCCATCAGTGAGCGGGACTACGAGCAGTACTTC
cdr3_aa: CAISERDYEQYF